This section outlines one T cell receptor beta chain sequence together with its context. Antigen unknown. The sample originates from a study of cytomegalovirus exposure and HLA in healthy donors. Broader study findings: The study put under 200 TCR beta chains on its list as cytomegalovirus-associated. In vitro, three CMV-associated chains proved specific for CMV antigens.

Sequenced by immunoSEQ multiplex PCR; TCRdb stores in-frame clones only, minus some. In the table there are 150,000 to 200,000 clones, roughly 84% of which are singletons. The CDR3 has 15 amino acids. V gave up 0 bases and J gave up 0 bases, with 9 bases separating them. CDR1 and CDR2 (germline): MNHNY, SVGAGI (reference sequence). The sample consisted of PBMCs. This receptor was taken from a young man in good health and CMV-seropositive. The chain employs TRBV6-6 and TRBJ2-7; a weak D match, TRBD2 (5 bases). CDR3 nucleotides: TGTGCCAGCAGTTACTCAGGGAGCAACTCCTACGAGCAGTACTTC. Protein product: CASSYSGSNSYEQYF.